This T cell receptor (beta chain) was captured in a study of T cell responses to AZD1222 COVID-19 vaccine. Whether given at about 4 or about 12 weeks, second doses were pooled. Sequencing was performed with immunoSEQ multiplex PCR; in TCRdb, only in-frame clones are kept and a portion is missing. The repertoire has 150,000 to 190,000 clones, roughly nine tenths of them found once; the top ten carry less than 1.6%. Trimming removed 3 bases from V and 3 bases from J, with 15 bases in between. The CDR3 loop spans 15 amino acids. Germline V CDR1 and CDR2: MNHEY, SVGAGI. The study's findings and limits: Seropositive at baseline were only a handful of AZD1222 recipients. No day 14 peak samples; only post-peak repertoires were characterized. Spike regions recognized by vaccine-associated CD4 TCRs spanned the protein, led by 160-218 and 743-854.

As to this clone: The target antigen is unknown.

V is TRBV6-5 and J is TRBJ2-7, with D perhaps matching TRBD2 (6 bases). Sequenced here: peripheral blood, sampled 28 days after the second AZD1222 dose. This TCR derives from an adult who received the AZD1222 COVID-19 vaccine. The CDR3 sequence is CASSYRIGRGYEQYF. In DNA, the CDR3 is TGTGCCAGCAGTTATCGAATCGGGAGAGGCTACGAGCAGTACTTC.